These 5 T cell receptor beta chains were all obtained from the same sample, sequenced in a study of CD8 T cells in Susac syndrome. RNA was extracted with the RNeasy kit, and a quantity of roughly 0.45 to 1 ug was reverse transcribed using random hexamers. TCRdb redid the calling of the immunoSEQ multiplex PCR reads with MiXCR, one entry per CDR3 protein. Of 200,000 or so distinct CDR3 sequences listed, about 95% are singletons. Sequencing was done on a sample of CD4+ T cells from PBMCs. These receptors were collected from a human donor with multiple sclerosis.

The V gene is TRBV19, the J gene TRBJ2-2, with TRBD1 matching 7 bases. This CDR3 is 17 amino acids long. Trimming took 5 bases from V and 6 from J; bases not matched to a gene: 15. The V gene's germline CDR1 is LNHDA and CDR2 SQIVND (reference sequence). Here the CDR3 reads CASSARSRGPVSGELFF. The CDR3 DNA reads as TGTGCCAGTAGTGCCCGCTCAAGGGGGCCTGTGTCCGGGGAGCTGTTTTTT.

The V call is TRBV29-1, the J call TRBJ1-3; D remains ambiguous. Trimming shortened V by 6 bases and J by 0 bases, and 12 bases separated the two germline ends. The CDR3 length is 14 residues. In germline, CDR1 is SQVTM, CDR2 ANQGSEA. The DNA for the CDR3 is TGCAGCGTCCTCCCGGGGAGCTCTGGAAACACCATATATTTT. Its protein product is CSVLPGSSGNTIYF.

The rearrangement uses TRBV24-1 and TRBJ2-1; the match to TRBD2 covers 12 bases. Germline trimming cut 2 bases from V and 9 bases from J; bases unmatched to any gene: 13. The germline gives CDR1 KGHDR, CDR2 SFDVKD. CDR3 size: 18 residues. The CDR3 here is CATSDSLGTSGRQREQFF. CDR3 sequence (DNA): TGTGCCACCAGTGATTCTTTGGGGACTAGCGGGCGACAACGTGAGCAGTTCTTC.

The gene calls are TRBV20-1 and TRBJ2-3; D is undetermined. Per the germline V gene, CDR1 is DFQATT and CDR2 is SNEGSKA (reference sequence). Trimming took 5 bases from V and 4 from J, leaving 16 bases between them. CDR3 length: 14 residues. Written as DNA, the CDR3 is TGCAGTGCTTCCAACCGGGCTAGTGCAGATACGCAGTATTTT. It yields the protein CSASNRASADTQYF.

V is TRBV27 and J is TRBJ1-2; possible D gene TRBD1, 6 bases. Germline V gene lookup returns CDR1 MNHEY and CDR2 SMNVEV (reference sequence). There are 14 residues in the CDR3. Between the trimmed V and J ends, which lost 8 bases and 7 bases, there was a span of 20 bases. The DNA for the CDR3 is TGTGCCAGCGGAACCGGGACATTCCCGCGTGGCTACACCTTC. Protein sequence: CASGTGTFPRGYTF.